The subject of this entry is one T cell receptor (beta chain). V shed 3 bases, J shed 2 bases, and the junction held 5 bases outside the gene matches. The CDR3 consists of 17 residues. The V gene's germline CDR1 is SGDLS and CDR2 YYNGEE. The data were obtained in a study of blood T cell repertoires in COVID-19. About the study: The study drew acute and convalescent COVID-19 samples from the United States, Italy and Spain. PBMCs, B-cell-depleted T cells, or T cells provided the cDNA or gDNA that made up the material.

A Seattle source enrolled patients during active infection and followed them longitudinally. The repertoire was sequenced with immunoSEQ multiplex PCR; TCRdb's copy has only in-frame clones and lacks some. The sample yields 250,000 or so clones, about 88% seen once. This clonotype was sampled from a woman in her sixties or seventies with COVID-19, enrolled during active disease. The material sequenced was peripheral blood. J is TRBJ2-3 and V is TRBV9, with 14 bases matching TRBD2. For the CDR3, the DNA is TGTGCCAGCAGCGCCAGGACTAGCGGGAGGTTCACAGATACGCAGTATTTT. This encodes CASSARTSGRFTDTQYF.